A selection of T cell receptor beta chains follows, all from one sample in a study of control samples from healthy donors and cancer patients. Clones were sequenced by immunoSEQ multiplex PCR, and TCRdb holds only the in-frame ones, with some missing. The profile shows about 130,000 clones, 80% to 95% of them singletons. Sequences were obtained from blood. All receptors come from a man between 18 and 35 years old in good health. The CDR3 runs from the conserved cysteine through the conserved F or W. A D gene is named only where the DNA matches it firmly. Only some rows state a clone size, as once, few, many or a class for expanded clones.

size: -; J: TRBJ2-1; V: TRBV29-1; length: 14; D: TRBD2; CDR3: CSVATSGGANEQFF; DNA: TGCAGCGTCGCCACTAGCGGGGGGGCAAATGAGCAGTTCTTC
size: -; J: TRBJ1-2; V: TRBV6-6; length: 14; D: -; CDR3: CASSQAQANYGYTF; DNA: TGTGCCAGCTCTCAAGCCCAGGCTAACTATGGCTACACCTTC
size: once; J: TRBJ1-2; V: TRBV30; length: 13; D: -; CDR3: CAWSLTADYGYTF; DNA: TGTGCCTGGAGTCTGACAGCCGATTATGGCTACACCTTC
size: -; J: TRBJ2-7; V: TRBV28; length: 13; D: -; CDR3: CASSLAEAYEQYF; DNA: TGTGCCAGCAGTTTGGCAGAGGCCTACGAGCAGTACTTC
size: -; J: TRBJ2-2; V: TRBV7-9; length: 14; D: -; CDR3: CASSHDIRTGELFF; DNA: TGTGCCAGCAGCCATGACATCCGCACCGGGGAGCTGTTTTTT
size: -; J: TRBJ1-4; V: TRBV7-2; length: 14; D: -; CDR3: CASRRQEDNEKLFF; DNA: TGTGCCAGCAGACGACAGGAGGATAATGAAAAACTGTTTTTT
size: -; J: TRBJ1-2; V: TRBV4-1; length: 17; D: -; CDR3: CASSPQEWGVGHYGYTF; DNA: TGCGCCAGCAGCCCCCAGGAGTGGGGGGTGGGCCACTATGGCTACACCTTC
size: -; J: TRBJ1-1; V: TRBV25-1; length: 13; D: TRBD1; CDR3: CASTMTGATEAFF; DNA: TGTGCCAGCACCATGACAGGGGCCACTGAAGCTTTCTTT
size: -; J: TRBJ2-4; V: TRBV10-2; length: 17; D: -; CDR3: CASLTTPDYLAKNIQYF; DNA: TGCGCCAGCCTAACTACCCCAGATTACTTAGCCAAAAACATTCAGTACTTC
size: -; J: TRBJ1-2; V: TRBV28; length: 12; D: -; CDR3: CASSIRGAGYTF; DNA: TGTGCCAGCAGTATCCGGGGGGCTGGCTACACCTTC
size: -; J: TRBJ1-5; V: TRBV7-8; length: 17; D: TRBD1; CDR3: CASSLVGGGTGNQPQHF; DNA: TGTGCCAGCAGCTTAGTAGGGGGCGGAACGGGCAATCAGCCCCAGCATTTT
size: few; J: TRBJ1-1; V: TRBV2; length: 12; D: -; CDR3: CASRPGGTEAFF; DNA: TGTGCCAGCAGGCCGGGAGGGACTGAAGCTTTCTTT
size: -; J: TRBJ1-2; V: TRBV18; length: 13; D: -; CDR3: CASSPRGVGGYTF; DNA: TGTGCCAGCTCACCACGCGGGGTTGGTGGCTACACCTTC
size: -; J: TRBJ2-1; V: TRBV19; length: 13; D: -; CDR3: CASSIRAYNEQFF; DNA: TGTGCCAGTAGTATTCGGGCGTACAATGAGCAGTTCTTC
size: medium-sized; J: TRBJ1-2; V: TRBV1; length: 14; D: -; CDR3: CTSSLSRDNYGYTF; DNA: TGCACCAGCAGCCTTAGCCGGGACAACTATGGCTACACCTTC
size: once; J: TRBJ1-2; V: TRBV6-1; length: 13; D: -; CDR3: CASSERESNGYTF; DNA: TGTGCCAGCAGTGAAAGGGAATCGAATGGCTACACCTTC
size: few; J: TRBJ1-3; V: TRBV7-9; length: 14; D: -; CDR3: CASSEGALGNTIYF; DNA: TGTGCCAGCAGCGAGGGAGCCCTGGGAAACACCATATATTTT
size: -; J: TRBJ1-1; V: TRBV10-3; length: 13; D: TRBD1; CDR3: CATSRDRGTEAFF; DNA: TGTGCCACCTCCAGGGACAGGGGCACTGAAGCTTTCTTT
size: -; J: TRBJ2-3; V: TRBV6-2/TRBV6-3; length: 15; D: TRBD2; CDR3: CASSRIAGRTDTQYF; DNA: TGTGCCAGCAGCCGCATAGCGGGGCGCACAGATACGCAGTATTTT
size: -; J: TRBJ2-5; V: TRBV4-3; length: 15; D: -; CDR3: CASSRSGQSQETQYF; DNA: TGCGCCAGCAGCCGATCAGGACAGAGCCAAGAGACCCAGTACTTC
size: -; J: TRBJ2-3; V: TRBV7-8; length: 16; D: -; CDR3: CASSLGARDGTDTQYF; DNA: TGTGCCAGCAGCTTAGGTGCCAGGGATGGTACAGATACGCAGTATTTT
size: -; J: TRBJ2-1; V: TRBV11-3; length: 12; D: -; CDR3: CASSFGYNEQFF; DNA: TGTGCCAGCAGCTTCGGATACAATGAGCAGTTCTTC
size: -; J: TRBJ1-6; V: TRBV4-3; length: 17; D: TRBD1; CDR3: CASSQNTGTVVNSPLHF; DNA: TGCGCCAGCAGCCAAAATACTGGGACAGTCGTTAATTCACCCCTCCACTTT
size: -; J: TRBJ1-1; V: TRBV14; length: 13; D: -; CDR3: CASSQGGRTEAFF; DNA: TGTGCCAGCAGCCAAGGGGGGCGCACTGAAGCTTTCTTT
size: -; J: TRBJ1-4; V: TRBV4-2; length: 15; D: -; CDR3: CASSPGAEPNEKLFF; DNA: TGTGCCAGCAGCCCCGGGGCGGAACCTAATGAAAAACTGTTTTTT
size: -; J: TRBJ2-3; V: TRBV9; length: 18; D: TRBD2; CDR3: CASSQGTSGSASTDTQYF; DNA: TGTGCCAGCAGCCAGGGGACTAGCGGGAGCGCTAGCACAGATACGCAGTATTTT
size: -; J: TRBJ2-1; V: TRBV4-1; length: 16; D: TRBD1; CDR3: CASSQGPGQGPNEQFF; DNA: TGCGCCAGCAGCCAAGGACCGGGACAGGGTCCAAATGAGCAGTTCTTC
size: -; J: TRBJ2-2; V: TRBV27; length: 15; D: -; CDR3: CASSPFSSGPGELFF; DNA: TGTGCCAGCAGCCCTTTTAGCTCTGGCCCCGGGGAGCTGTTTTTT
size: few; J: TRBJ2-5; V: TRBV6-2/TRBV6-3; length: 19; D: -; CDR3: CASSYNQLRAPKSEETQYF; DNA: TGTGCCAGCAGTTACAACCAGCTCCGGGCTCCCAAGTCGGAGGAGACCCAGTACTTC
size: -; J: TRBJ2-3; V: TRBV4-1; length: 15; D: -; CDR3: CASSLSAPSTDTQYF; DNA: TGCGCCAGCAGTCTAAGCGCCCCTAGCACAGATACGCAGTATTTT
size: -; J: TRBJ1-5; V: TRBV19; length: 15; D: TRBD1; CDR3: CASSIDRADNQPQHF; DNA: TGTGCCAGTAGTATTGACAGGGCGGACAATCAGCCCCAGCATTTT
size: -; J: TRBJ2-1; V: TRBV7-2; length: 19; D: TRBD1; CDR3: CASSGRQGQNFRFYNEQFF; DNA: TGTGCCAGCAGCGGTCGACAGGGTCAAAATTTCAGATTCTACAATGAGCAGTTCTTC
size: -; J: TRBJ1-3; V: TRBV7-6; length: 15; D: -; CDR3: CASSLGPVSGNTIYF; DNA: TGTGCCAGCAGCTTAGGCCCAGTCTCTGGAAACACCATATATTTT
size: -; J: TRBJ1-1; V: TRBV18; length: 13; D: -; CDR3: CASSQGRDTEAFF; DNA: TGTGCCAGCTCACAGGGGCGGGATACTGAAGCTTTCTTT